Each of the 29 T cell receptor beta chains below was sequenced from the same sample in a study of PD-L1 blockade in urothelial cancer. The protocol was immunoSEQ multiplex PCR, while the TCRdb copy is restricted to in-frame clones and leaves out a portion. The sample includes 50,000 or so clones, 77% seen only once; the top ten take over 3.5%. This specimen was PBMCs, taken around atezolizumab (anti-PD-L1) treatment. The receptors derive from a man between 65 and 85 years old with urothelial cancer.

The V and J genes are TRBV19 and TRBJ2-7, with D unresolved. From germline, CDR1 is LNHDA and CDR2 SQIVND (reference sequence). Trimming removed 5 bases from V and 2 bases from J, with 16 bases in between. The CDR3 covers 15 residues. The DNA of the CDR3 is TGTGCCAGTAGTGGGCTCCCGCACGGAACCTACGAGCAGTACTTC. Its translation: CASSGLPHGTYEQYF.

This chain uses TRBV4-2 with TRBJ2-5, with 8 bases identical to TRBD2. The germline CDR1 and CDR2 sequences are LGHNA and YNFKEQ. Unmatched junction bases numbered 11, after V lost 0 bases and J lost 2 bases. The CDR3 totals 18 residues. In DNA form, the CDR3 reads TGTGCCAGCAGCCAAGATCGGCGAGCGGGAGTTGGTCAAGAGACCCAGTACTTC. It encodes CASSQDRRAGVGQETQYF.

The chain couples TRBV30 to TRBJ1-3, with D maybe TRBD1 (6 bases). This CDR3 comprises 14 residues. Germline assignment: CDR1 GTSNPN and CDR2 SVGIG (reference sequence). Trimming stripped 6 bases from V and 0 bases from J, with 12 bases between. CDR3 bases: TGTGCCTGCTACAGGGTTCGCTCTGGAAACACCATATATTTT. As protein: CACYRVRSGNTIYF.

This chain links TRBV5-1 with TRBJ1-1; a weak D match, TRBD1 (5 bases). V lost 4 bases to trimming and J lost 7 bases, with 26 bases between them. The CDR3 runs to 17 residues. From germline, CDR1 is SGHRS and CDR2 YFSETQ. In DNA, the CDR3 is TGCGCCAGCAGCCCGGGGACGGTGGGAGGGCATAAACTTGAAGCTTTCTTT. Its translation is CASSPGTVGGHKLEAFF.

The gene calls are TRBV9 and TRBJ2-7; 8 bases match TRBD2. V was pared by 0 bases and J by 5 bases, with 1 base of the junction left unmatched. This CDR3 has 13 residues. Per the germline V gene, CDR1 is SGDLS and CDR2 is YYNGEE. The CDR3 region is CASSVGGLDEQYF. DNA of the CDR3: TGTGCCAGCAGCGTAGGGGGACTAGACGAGCAGTACTTC. Looking up the rest from reference TRBV9 and TRBJ2-7 gives the full variable domain: DSGVTQTPKHLITATGQRVTLRCSPRSGDLSVYWYQQSLDQGLQFLIQYYNGEERAKGNILERFSAQQFPDLHSELNLSSLELGDSALYFCASSVGGLDEQYFGPGTRLTVT.

V usage is TRBV9 and J usage is TRBJ1-2, with a tentative D call TRBD1 (5 bases). Deletions cut 4 bases from V and 6 bases from J, with 22 bases between. Germline loops: CDR1 SGDLS, CDR2 YYNGEE. The length of the CDR3 is 16 residues. The CDR3 is CASSSGGRPGLNGYTF. DNA for the CDR3: TGTGCCAGCAGCTCGGGAGGAAGGCCAGGGCTTAATGGCTACACCTTC.

J is TRBJ2-1 and V is TRBV7-9; 10 bases align to TRBD2. V gave up 4 bases and J gave up 7 bases; unmatched junction bases: 7. The V gene's germline CDR1 is SEHNR and CDR2 FQNEAQ (reference sequence). CDR3 length equals 15 residues. CDR3 amino acids: CASSSQGTSANEQFF. In DNA, the CDR3 is TGTGCCAGCAGCTCCCAAGGGACTAGCGCGAATGAGCAGTTCTTC.

J is TRBJ2-7 and V is TRBV5-8; tentative D call: TRBD2 (5 bases). Germline lookup yields CDR1 SGHTS and CDR2 YDEGEE. This CDR3 comprises 13 residues. V was pared by 4 bases and J by 5 bases, with 13 bases between. The CDR3 DNA is TGTGCCAGCAGCATATCTAGCACCCACGAGCAGTACTTC. Residues: CASSISSTHEQYF.

V and J are TRBV27 and TRBJ1-2; D is perhaps TRBD1 (6 bases). The CDR3 loop spans 13 amino acids. The V gene lost 6 bases and the J gene lost 2 bases, with 10 bases spanning the gap. Germline V gene sequence: CDR1 MNHEY, CDR2 SMNVEV (reference sequence). The chain's CDR3 is CASRLGQNYGYTF. CDR3 DNA: TGTGCCAGCAGACTAGGACAGAACTATGGCTACACCTTC.

The chain combines TRBV29-1 with TRBJ2-5; 7 nucleotides align to TRBD2. Germline CDR1 is SQVTM and CDR2 is ANQGSEA. The CDR3 is 12 amino acids. V shed 4 bases and J 5 bases; nucleotides not matched to a gene: 4. This CDR3 reads CSVGGGSETQYF. The CDR3 nucleotides are TGCAGCGTTGGGGGGGGATCGGAGACCCAGTACTTC. Filled out from reference TRBV29-1 and TRBJ2-5, the complete variable domain reads SAVISQKPSRDICQRGTSLTIQCQVDSQVTMMFWYRQQPGQSLTLIATANQGSEATYESGFVIDKFPISRPNLTFSTLTVSNMSPEDSSIYLCSVGGGSETQYFGPGTRLLVL.

The rearrangement joins TRBV6-5 to TRBJ2-4, with D tentatively TRBD1 (6 bases). In germline, CDR1 is MNHEY, CDR2 SVGAGI. V lost 6 bases and J 6 bases, leaving 12 bases between the germline ends. CDR3 length: 13 residues. CDR3 region: CASSRAQGNIQYF. In nucleotides, the CDR3 is TGTGCCAGCAGCCGAGCACAGGGAAACATTCAGTACTTC.

The chain carries TRBV19 and TRBJ2-2; 7 bases fit TRBD1. The CDR3 contains 14 residues. J lost 3 bases, V lost 4 bases, and 2 bases had no gene match. Germline assignment: CDR1 LNHDA and CDR2 SQIVND (reference sequence). CDR3 nucleotide sequence: TGTGCCAGTAGTAAGGGGGCATACACCGGGGAGCTGTTTTTT. It specifies CASSKGAYTGELFF.

The genes are TRBV11-3 and TRBJ2-2, with 9 bases identical to TRBD1. The junction had 4 bases not matched to a gene; V was cut back by 5 bases and J by 6 bases. The CDR3 totals 14 residues. The V gene's germline CDR1 is SGHNT and CDR2 YENEEA. The CDR3 region is CASSARQGAGELFF. In DNA, the CDR3 is TGTGCCAGCAGCGCCAGACAGGGGGCCGGGGAGCTGTTTTTT.

The V and J genes are TRBV7-2 and TRBJ2-1, with 8 bases identical to TRBD2. Germline values: CDR1 SGHTA, CDR2 FQGNSA. V gave up 1 base and J gave up 4 bases; unmatched junction bases: 3. The CDR3 runs 15 residues. DNA of the CDR3: TGTGCCAGCAGCTTAGAACTAGCGGAATACAATGAGCAGTTCTTC. Translating gives CASSLELAEYNEQFF.

The chain carries TRBV18 and TRBJ1-4; 7 nucleotides align to TRBD1. The junction had 17 bases not matched to a gene; V was cut back by 1 base and J by 3 bases. Germline V gene data show CDR1 as KGHSH and CDR2 as LQKENI. The CDR3 extends over 20 amino acids. The CDR3 region is CASSPRRGQAQSWANEKLFF. The CDR3 bases are TGTGCCAGCTCACCACGGCGAGGACAGGCTCAAAGCTGGGCTAATGAAAAACTGTTTTTT.

This chain links TRBV11-2 with TRBJ2-7, with TRBD2 matching over 12 bases. J was trimmed by 3 bases and V by 5 bases; bases with no gene match: 8. Germline CDR1 reads SGHAT; CDR2 reads FQNNGV. This CDR3 has 16 residues. CDR3 DNA sequence: TGTGCCAGCAGCACCCAGACTAGCGGGAGATACTACGAGCAGTACTTC. It specifies CASSTQTSGRYYEQYF.

The CDR3 region is CASSLGAAANTEAFF. In nucleotides, the CDR3 is TGTGCCAGCAGCTTAGGGGCAGCCGCTAACACTGAAGCTTTCTTT. This chain joins TRBV7-8 and TRBJ1-1; D not resolved. This CDR3 is 15 amino acids long. Germline CDR1 SGHVS, CDR2 FQNEAQ. V was shortened by 1 base and J by 2 bases, with 11 bases between the two germline ends.

This sequence joins TRBV6-1 and TRBJ2-2; D gene uncertain. This CDR3 has 14 amino acids. Trimming removed 2 bases from V and 6 bases from J, with 10 bases in between. Germline CDR1 is MNHNS and CDR2 is SASEGT. CDR3 coding DNA: TGTGCCAGCAGTGAATCCACCTATTCCGGGGAGCTGTTTTTT. Translating gives CASSESTYSGELFF.

This chain connects TRBV18 to TRBJ1-1, with D hard to call. Germline V CDR1 and CDR2: KGHSH, LQKENI. The V and J ends lost 1 base and 7 bases respectively, with 13 bases between them. The CDR3 contains 14 residues. CDR3 protein: CASSPQNPGFEAFF. The CDR3 region has the DNA TGTGCCAGCTCACCACAGAATCCGGGGTTTGAAGCTTTCTTT.

CDR3 in DNA: TGTGCCAGCAGCAGCCAGGACAGTAGCTCCTACAATGAGCAGTTCTTC. Translated: CASSSQDSSSYNEQFF. V is TRBV7-9 and J is TRBJ2-1; tentative D call: TRBD1 (6 bases). The CDR3 length is 16 residues. Trimming removed 5 bases at V and 0 bases at J, with 14 bases between. Germline loops: CDR1 SEHNR, CDR2 FQNEAQ (reference sequence). The entire variable domain, with the rest obtained from reference TRBV7-9 and TRBJ2-1, is as follows: DTGVSQNPRHKITKRGQNVTFRCDPISEHNRLYWYRQTLGQGPEFLTYFQNEAQLEKSRLLSDRFSAERPKGSFSTLEIQRTEQGDSAMYLCASSSQDSSSYNEQFFGPGTRLTVL.

This clone was seen a single time. Relative to the germline gene, one junction end is altered; a read error may explain this. The rearrangement uses TRBV4-2 and TRBJ1-1; perhaps TRBD1 as D (6 bases). The CDR3 loop spans 14 amino acids. Germline CDR1 and CDR2: LGHNA and YNFKEQ. CDR3 residues: CASGQGHLLTEAFF. The CDR3, as DNA: TGTGCCAGCGGCCAGGGACACCTACTCACTGAAGCTTTCTTT.

The rearrangement joins TRBV28 to TRBJ2-7, with a possible D match to TRBD1 (5 bases). V lost 7 bases, J lost 7 bases, and 20 bases lay in between. The V gene's germline CDR1 is MDHEN and CDR2 SYDVKM. CDR3 length equals 14 residues. This CDR3 reads CASKVTDPLGEQYF. As DNA, the CDR3 is TGTGCCAGCAAGGTGACAGACCCTCTGGGTGAGCAGTACTTC.

This chain connects TRBV18 to TRBJ2-2; 11 positions match TRBD2. The CDR3 spans 20 residues. The germline gives CDR1 KGHSH, CDR2 LQKENI. The V and J ends lost 1 base and 1 base, in that order; junction bases with no gene match: 11. DNA for the CDR3: TGTGCCAGCTCACCACGATGGCTAGCGGGAGGAACTAAGAACACCGGGGAGCTGTTTTTT. This encodes CASSPRWLAGGTKNTGELFF.

V is TRBV7-2 and J is TRBJ1-1; D is ambiguous. Trimming took 4 bases from V and 2 from J, leaving 8 bases between them. CDR1 is SGHTA and CDR2 is FQGNSA in the germline V gene. This CDR3 contains 13 residues. As DNA, the CDR3 is TGTGCCAGCAGCTCTCAGGTTAACACTGAAGCTTTCTTT. Its protein product is CASSSQVNTEAFF. The whole variable domain, remainder taken from reference TRBV7-2 and TRBJ1-1, is GAGVSQSPSNKVTEKGKDVELRCDPISGHTALYWYRQSLGQGLEFLIYFQGNSAPDKSGLPSDRFSAERTGGSVSTLTIQRTQQEDSAVYLCASSSQVNTEAFFGQGTRLTVV.

In its sample, this clone was seen a few times. The V and J genes are TRBV5-6 and TRBJ2-5; 8 bases fit TRBD1. The CDR3 has 13 amino acids. J gave up 4 bases and V 3 bases, and 2 bases lay outside the gene matches. Germline CDR1 and CDR2: SGHDT and YYEEEE. The CDR3 DNA reads as TGTGCCAGCAGCTGGACAGGGAGAGAGACCCAGTACTTC. It codes for CASSWTGRETQYF.

This clone has just a few counts. This rearrangement joins TRBV30 to TRBJ1-3; no definite D call. The V end lost 3 bases, the J end lost 4 bases, and 13 bases lay between the germline ends. CDR3 length: 14 amino acids. Germline lookup yields CDR1 GTSNPN and CDR2 SVGIG (reference sequence). This CDR3 is CAWSGDTHGNTIYF. CDR3 DNA: TGTGCCTGGAGCGGAGATACGCACGGAAACACCATATATTTT.

The rearrangement uses TRBV19 and TRBJ1-5; 7 bases align to TRBD1. V was clipped by 5 bases and J by 0 bases; unmatched bases: 7. The CDR3 consists of 16 residues. CDR1 is LNHDA, CDR2 SQIVND, per germline (reference sequence). The DNA for the CDR3 is TGTGCCAGTAGTCCAACGGGACAGATTAGCAATCAGCCCCAGCATTTT. Translated, it gives CASSPTGQISNQPQHF.

This clone was recorded a few times. The gene calls are TRBV7-6 and TRBJ2-2; TRBD2 aligns across 7 bases. J was trimmed by 5 bases and V by 1 base; bases with no gene match: 19. The CDR3 contains 20 residues. The germline gives CDR1 SGHVS, CDR2 FNYEAQ. CDR3 nucleotides: TGTGCCAGCAGCTTAGAGGGAGGTATTCTAGCGGCTTCGCGGACCGGGGAGCTGTTTTTT. Translating it yields CASSLEGGILAASRTGELFF.

This clone was detected only a few times. The rearrangement links TRBV7-2 to TRBJ1-2; TRBD1 matches at 7 bases. The CDR3 length is 13 residues. Trimming removed 5 bases from V and 8 bases from J; junction bases left unmatched: 8. Germline values: CDR1 SGHTA, CDR2 FQGNSA. The CDR3 here is CASSPRQGNGYTF. CDR3 nucleotides: TGTGCCAGCAGCCCCAGACAGGGAAACGGCTACACCTTC.